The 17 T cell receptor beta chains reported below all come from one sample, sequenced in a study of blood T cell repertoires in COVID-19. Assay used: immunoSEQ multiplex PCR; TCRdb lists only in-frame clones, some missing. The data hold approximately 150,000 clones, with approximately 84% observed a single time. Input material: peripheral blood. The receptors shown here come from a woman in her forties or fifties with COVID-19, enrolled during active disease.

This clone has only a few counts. This chain's CDR3 is CASSLYAGLAGNTIYF. The CDR3 nucleotides read TGCGCCAGCAGCCTCTATGCAGGGCTCGCTGGAAACACCATATATTTT. The J gene is TRBJ1-3, the V gene TRBV4-1; tentatively, D is TRBD1 (5 bases). There are 16 residues in the CDR3. Germline CDR1 MGHRA, CDR2 YSYEKL. Trimming cost V 4 bases and J 2 bases, with 15 bases left between them.

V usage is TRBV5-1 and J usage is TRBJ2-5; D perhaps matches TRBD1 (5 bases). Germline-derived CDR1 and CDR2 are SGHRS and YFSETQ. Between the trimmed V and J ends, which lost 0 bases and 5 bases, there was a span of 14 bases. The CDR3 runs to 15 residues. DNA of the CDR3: TGCGCCAGCAGCTTGGTTGCAGGGCTGGGGGAGACCCAGTACTTC. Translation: CASSLVAGLGETQYF.

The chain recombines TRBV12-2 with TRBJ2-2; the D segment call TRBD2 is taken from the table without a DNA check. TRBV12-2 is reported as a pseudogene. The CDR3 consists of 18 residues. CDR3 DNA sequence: TGTGCAAGTCGCTTAGGGGGGGGACTAGAAGGGACTCCCGGGGAGCTGTTTTTT. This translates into CASRLGGGLEGTPGELFF.

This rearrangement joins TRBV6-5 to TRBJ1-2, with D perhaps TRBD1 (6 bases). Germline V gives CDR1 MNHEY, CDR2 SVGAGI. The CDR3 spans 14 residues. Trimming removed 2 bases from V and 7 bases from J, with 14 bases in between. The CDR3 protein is CASSYVRGAGGYTF. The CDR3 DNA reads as TGTGCCAGCAGTTACGTTCGGGGGGCGGGTGGCTACACCTTC.

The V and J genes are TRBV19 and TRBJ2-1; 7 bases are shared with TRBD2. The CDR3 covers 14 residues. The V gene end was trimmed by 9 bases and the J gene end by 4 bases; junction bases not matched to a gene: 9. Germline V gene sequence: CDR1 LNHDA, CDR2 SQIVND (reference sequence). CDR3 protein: CARTSGTKYNEQFF. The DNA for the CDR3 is TGTGCCAGAACCTCCGGGACTAAATACAATGAGCAGTTCTTC. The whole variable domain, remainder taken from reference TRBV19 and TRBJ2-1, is DGGITQSPKYLFRKEGQNVTLSCEQNLNHDAMYWYRQDPGQGLRLIYYSQIVNDFQKGDIAEGYSVSREKKESFPLTVTSAQKNPTAFYLCARTSGTKYNEQFFGPGTRLTVL.

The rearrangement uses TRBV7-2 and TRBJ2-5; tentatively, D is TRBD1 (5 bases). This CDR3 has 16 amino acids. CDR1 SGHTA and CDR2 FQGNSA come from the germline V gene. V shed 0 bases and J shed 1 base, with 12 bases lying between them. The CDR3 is CASSLALRQFQETQYF. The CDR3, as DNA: TGTGCCAGCAGCTTAGCGCTAAGACAGTTCCAAGAGACCCAGTACTTC. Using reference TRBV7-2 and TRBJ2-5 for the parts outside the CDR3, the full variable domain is GAGVSQSPSNKVTEKGKDVELRCDPISGHTALYWYRQSLGQGLEFLIYFQGNSAPDKSGLPSDRFSAERTGGSVSTLTIQRTQQEDSAVYLCASSLALRQFQETQYFGPGTRLLVL.

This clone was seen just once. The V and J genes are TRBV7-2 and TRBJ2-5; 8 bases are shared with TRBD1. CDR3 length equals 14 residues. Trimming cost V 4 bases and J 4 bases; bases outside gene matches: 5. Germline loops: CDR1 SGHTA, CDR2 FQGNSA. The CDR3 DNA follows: TGTGCCAGCAGCTCTCCAGGGGGCGGAGAGACCCAGTACTTC. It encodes CASSSPGGGETQYF. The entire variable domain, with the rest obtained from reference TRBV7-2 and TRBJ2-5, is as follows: GAGVSQSPSNKVTEKGKDVELRCDPISGHTALYWYRQSLGQGLEFLIYFQGNSAPDKSGLPSDRFSAERTGGSVSTLTIQRTQQEDSAVYLCASSSPGGGETQYFGPGTRLLVL.

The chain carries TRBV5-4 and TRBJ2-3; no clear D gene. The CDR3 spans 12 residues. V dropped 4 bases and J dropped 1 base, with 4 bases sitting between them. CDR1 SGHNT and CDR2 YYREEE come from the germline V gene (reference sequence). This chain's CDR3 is CASSRGTDTQYF. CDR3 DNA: TGTGCCAGCAGCCGGGGCACAGATACGCAGTATTTT. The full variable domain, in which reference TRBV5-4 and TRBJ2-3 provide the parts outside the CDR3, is ETGVTQSPTHLIKTRGQQVTLRCSSQSGHNTVSWYQQALGQGPQFIFQYYREEENGRGNFPPRFSGLQFPNYSSELNVNALELDDSALYLCASSRGTDTQYFGPGTRLTVL.

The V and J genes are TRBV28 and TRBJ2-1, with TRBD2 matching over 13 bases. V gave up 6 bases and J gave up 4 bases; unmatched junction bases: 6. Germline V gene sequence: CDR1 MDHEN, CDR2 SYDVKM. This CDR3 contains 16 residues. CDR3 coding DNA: TGTGCCAGCAGGGGGGGACTAGCGGGGATATACAATGAGCAGTTCTTC. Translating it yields CASRGGLAGIYNEQFF.

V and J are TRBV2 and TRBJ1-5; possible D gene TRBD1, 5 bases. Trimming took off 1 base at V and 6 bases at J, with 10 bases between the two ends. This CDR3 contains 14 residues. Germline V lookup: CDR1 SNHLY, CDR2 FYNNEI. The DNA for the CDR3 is TGTGCCAGCAGTGAAGGCGGGGGAACTCAGCCCCAGCATTTT. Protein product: CASSEGGGTQPQHF.

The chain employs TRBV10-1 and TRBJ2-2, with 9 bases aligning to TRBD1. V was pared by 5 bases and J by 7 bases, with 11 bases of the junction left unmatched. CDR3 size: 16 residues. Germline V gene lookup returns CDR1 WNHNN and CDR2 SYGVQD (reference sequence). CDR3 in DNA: TGCGCCAGCAGTATGGCCGGGACAGGGAAGGGCGGGGAGCTGTTTTTT. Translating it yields CASSMAGTGKGGELFF.

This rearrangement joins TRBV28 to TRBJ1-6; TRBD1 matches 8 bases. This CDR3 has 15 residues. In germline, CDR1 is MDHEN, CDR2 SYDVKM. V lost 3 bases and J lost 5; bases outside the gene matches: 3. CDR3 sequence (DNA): TGTGCCAGCAGTTTCATGACAGGGGATAATTCACCCCTCCACTTT. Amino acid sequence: CASSFMTGDNSPLHF.

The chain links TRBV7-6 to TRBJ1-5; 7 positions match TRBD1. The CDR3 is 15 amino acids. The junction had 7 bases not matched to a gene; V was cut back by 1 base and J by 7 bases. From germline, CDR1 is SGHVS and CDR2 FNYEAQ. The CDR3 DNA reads TGTGCCAGCAGCTTAGATATGGGACAGAACCAGCCCCAGCATTTT. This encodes CASSLDMGQNQPQHF.

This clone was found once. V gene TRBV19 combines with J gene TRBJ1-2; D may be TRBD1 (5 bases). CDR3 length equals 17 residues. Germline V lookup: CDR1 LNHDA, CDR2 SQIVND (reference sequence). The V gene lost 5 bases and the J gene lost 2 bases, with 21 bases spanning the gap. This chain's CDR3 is CASSPPRQTALNYGYTF. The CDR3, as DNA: TGTGCCAGTAGTCCCCCCCGGCAGACAGCCCTCAACTATGGCTACACCTTC. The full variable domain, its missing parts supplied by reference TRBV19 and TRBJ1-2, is DGGITQSPKYLFRKEGQNVTLSCEQNLNHDAMYWYRQDPGQGLRLIYYSQIVNDFQKGDIAEGYSVSREKKESFPLTVTSAQKNPTAFYLCASSPPRQTALNYGYTFGSGTRLTVV.

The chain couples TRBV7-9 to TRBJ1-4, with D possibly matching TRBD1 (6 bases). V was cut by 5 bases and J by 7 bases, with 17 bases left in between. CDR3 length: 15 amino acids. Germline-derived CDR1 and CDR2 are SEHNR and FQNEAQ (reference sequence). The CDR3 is CASSRPQGTGEKLFF. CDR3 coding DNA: TGTGCCAGCAGCAGACCACAGGGTACGGGTGAAAAACTGTTTTTT.

The CDR3 DNA reads as TGTGCCAGCAGACTGACAGACTATGGCTACACCTTC. Protein sequence: CASRLTDYGYTF. The chain employs TRBV12-3 or TRBV12-4 and TRBJ1-2; D perhaps matches TRBD1 (5 bases). The CDR3 is made up of 12 amino acids. Between the trimmed V and J ends, which lost 6 bases and 3 bases, there was a span of 8 bases.

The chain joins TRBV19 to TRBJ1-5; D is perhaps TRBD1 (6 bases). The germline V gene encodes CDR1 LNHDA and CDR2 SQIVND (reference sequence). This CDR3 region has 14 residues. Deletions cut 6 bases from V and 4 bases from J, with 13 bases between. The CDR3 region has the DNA TGTGCCAGTAGAAAAACAGGGTTGAATCAGCCCCAGCATTTT. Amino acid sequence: CASRKTGLNQPQHF.